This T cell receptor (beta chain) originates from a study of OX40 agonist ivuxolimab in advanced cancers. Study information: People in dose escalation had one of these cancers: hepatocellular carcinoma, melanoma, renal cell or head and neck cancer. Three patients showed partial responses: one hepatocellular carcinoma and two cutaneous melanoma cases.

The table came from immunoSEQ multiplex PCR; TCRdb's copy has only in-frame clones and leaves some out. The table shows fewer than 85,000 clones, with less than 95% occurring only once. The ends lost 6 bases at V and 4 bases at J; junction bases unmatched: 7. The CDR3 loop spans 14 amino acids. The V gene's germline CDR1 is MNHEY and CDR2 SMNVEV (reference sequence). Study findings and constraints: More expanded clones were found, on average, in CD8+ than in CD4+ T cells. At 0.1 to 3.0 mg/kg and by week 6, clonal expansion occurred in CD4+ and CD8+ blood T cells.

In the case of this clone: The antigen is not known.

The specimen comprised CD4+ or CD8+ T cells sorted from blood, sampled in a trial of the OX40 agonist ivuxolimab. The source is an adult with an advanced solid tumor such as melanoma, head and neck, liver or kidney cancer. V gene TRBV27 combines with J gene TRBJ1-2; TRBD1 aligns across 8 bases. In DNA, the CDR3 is TGTGCCAGCAGCCACGACAGGGGAGGCTATGGCTACACCTTC. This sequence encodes CASSHDRGGYGYTF.